This T cell receptor beta chain was obtained from a study of blood T cell repertoires in COVID-19 (dated by TCRdb to 2020 to 2021). For context, the study as a whole: Samples covering the acute and convalescent phases of COVID-19 were provided by collaborators in the United States, Italy and Spain. HLA class I and class II types, where available, came from metadata supplied by the sample provider rather than from assay-based typing. Subjects who had been exposed to COVID-19, were actively infected with it, or had recovered from it provided the deeply sampled blood TCRbeta repertoires that made up the dataset. The repertoires were made available in a free public database intended to serve as a resource for research on the immune response to SARS-CoV-2. The prospective study material was composed of cDNA or gDNA derived from T cells, B-cell-depleted T cells, or PBMCs. The sample metadata nearly always contained a de-identified subject ID, COVID-19 status, age in years and sex. The samples were drawn from two sources: the first 160 participants of the ongoing ImmuneRACE study, and 1,254 subjects contributed by 6 global collaborators.

Collaborating institutions collected whole blood in K2EDTA tubes following their own protocols. For TCRbeta analysis, collaborator samples were shipped as frozen whole blood, as isolated PBMCs, or as DNA extracted from either sample type. Ends trimmed: V by 0 bases, J by 14 bases; bases unmatched to a gene: 23. From cysteine to phenylalanine, the CDR3 is 18 amino acids long. The entry retains the CDR3 DNA only, 54 bases that are in frame from base 1. CDR1 is given as SGHRS and CDR2 as YFSETQ, both from the germline V gene. What the research found in general, with its limitations: The quantity of clinical and demographic metadata differed by source and by participant and was supplied without curation.

The immunoSEQ Assay, a bias-controlled multiplex PCR, was used to amplify TCRbeta CDR3 regions from genomic DNA. The authors' analysis ran thus. Nucleated cell counts per sample were estimated from amplification of reference gene primers within the assay. To quantify the absolute abundance of each unique TCRbeta CDR3 rearrangement, sequence reads were collapsed and filtered. For each sample, productive Simpson clonality was calculated as the square root of Simpson's diversity index over productive rearrangements. TCRdb provides this immuneACCESS table in a form limited to in-frame rearrangements. Some clones are lacking; in checked studies, under half of them reflect an unresolved V gene, and why the rest are absent is not known. V and J calls and clone size come straight from that table; D and trimming were deduced from the DNA. The sample includes 60,000 to 85,000 clones, with 90% observed a single time. The ten largest make up around 1.6% of the sample.

As concerns this clone: Its antigen is unknown. No clone much larger than this one lies a single base away; base qualities are absent. This same CDR3 is encoded by further DNA sequences in the sample.

The sequence was collected from a man in his fifties with acute or convalescent COVID-19. The chain employs TRBV5-1 and TRBJ2-3; TRBD2 fits 8 bases in the junction. Sequencing used peripheral blood. The CDR3 protein: CASSLGTGAGGAKGKWYF. The nucleotides are TGCGCCAGCAGCTTGGGGACCGGTGCGGGGGGTGCCAAGGGGAAGTGGTATTTT. With all but the CDR3 taken from the reference TRBV5-1 and TRBJ2-3 genes, the full variable domain is: KAGVTQTPRYLIKTRGQQVTLSCSPISGHRSVSWYQQTPGQGLQFLFEYFSETQRNKGNFPGRFSGRQFSNSRSEMNVSTLELGDSALYLCASSLGTGAGGAKGKWYFGPGTRLTVL.